This TCR beta chain emerged from a study of blood T cell repertoires in COVID-19. CDR1 and CDR2 from the germline V gene are SGHVS and FQNEAQ. V gave up 5 bases and J gave up 3 bases, with 15 bases separating them. The CDR3 totals 15 residues. Sequencing used immunoSEQ multiplex PCR; TCRdb keeps in-frame clones, though not all of them. The table has approximately 220,000 clones, approximately 87% seen once. The chain has TRBV7-8 and TRBJ2-3, with a weak D call TRBD2 (6 bases). The sequence derives from a woman aged 50 to 60 with acute or convalescent COVID-19. Sequenced sample: peripheral blood. CDR3 protein: CASSPRGGETDTQYF. The CDR3 DNA reads as TGTGCCAGCAGCCCTCGGGGCGGGGAGACAGATACGCAGTATTTT.